The 19 T cell receptor beta chains reported below all come from one sample, sequenced in a study of T cell responses to AZD1222 COVID-19 vaccine. Profiled with immunoSEQ multiplex PCR; TCRdb holds only in-frame clones, not every one. The table includes about 180,000 clones, 70% to 90% detected once. This material consisted of peripheral blood, taken on day 0 of AZD1222 vaccination. These receptors originate from an adult in good health.

V gene TRBV4-1 combines with J gene TRBJ1-2; D is unresolved. From germline, CDR1 is MGHRA and CDR2 YSYEKL. V shed 0 bases and J shed 4 bases, with 3 bases lying between them. The CDR3 runs 12 residues. CDR3: CASSQEAYGYTF. The CDR3 bases are TGCGCCAGCAGCCAAGAGGCCTATGGCTACACCTTC.

This clone was counted a single time. This rearrangement joins TRBV3-1 (or the pseudogene TRBV3-2) to TRBJ2-3, with 11 bases matching TRBD2. The germline gives CDR1 LGHDT, CDR2 YNNKEL (reference sequence). The J segment lost 5 bases and the V segment lost 4 bases, leaving 5 bases of the junction unmatched. This CDR3 is 15 amino acids long. DNA of the CDR3: TGTGCCAGCAGCCCGCGACTAGCGGGATTAGATACGCAGTATTTT. Protein product: CASSPRLAGLDTQYF.

The count of this clone is one. V gene TRBV27 combines with J gene TRBJ1-3, with D tentatively TRBD1 (5 bases). The ends were cut back, 6 bases at V and 0 bases at J, with 21 bases in the middle. Germline V gene sequence: CDR1 MNHEY, CDR2 SMNVEV (reference sequence). This CDR3 comprises 18 residues. The CDR3 region is CASSPAPWDGSSGNTIYF. DNA for the CDR3: TGTGCCAGCAGCCCGGCCCCTTGGGACGGTAGCTCTGGAAACACCATATATTTT.

The chain is built from TRBV5-6 and TRBJ2-7; unclear D gene. Looked up from germline, CDR1 is SGHDT and CDR2 is YYEEEE. V was clipped by 1 base and J by 1 base, with 12 bases between them. The CDR3 covers 15 residues. The CDR3 sequence is CASSLLGEVSYEQYF. DNA for the CDR3: TGTGCCAGCAGCTTGTTGGGTGAAGTTTCCTACGAGCAGTACTTC.

This clone was observed a few times. Here the CDR3 reads CASMTDRGRNTIYF. In DNA form, the CDR3 reads TGTGCCAGCATGACGGACAGGGGGCGAAACACCATATATTTT. This chain links TRBV6-5 with TRBJ1-3; 11 bases line up with TRBD1. Germline CDR1 and CDR2: MNHEY and SVGAGI. After removal of 7 bases from V and 5 bases from J, the junction contained 4 bases not matched to a gene. This CDR3 is 14 amino acids long.

The gene calls are TRBV27 and TRBJ1-5, with D unclear. Germline loops: CDR1 MNHEY, CDR2 SMNVEV (reference sequence). The CDR3 loop spans 16 amino acids. V lost 7 bases to trimming and J lost 1 base, with 17 bases between them. The CDR3: CASIAPQGKSNQPQHF. CDR3 DNA sequence: TGTGCCAGCATCGCCCCTCAAGGGAAGAGCAATCAGCCCCAGCATTTT.

The chain links TRBV30 to TRBJ1-1, with a possible D match to TRBD1 (5 bases). CDR1 GTSNPN and CDR2 SVGIG come from the germline V gene (reference sequence). The CDR3 sequence is 13 residues long. V lost 4 bases to trimming and J lost 3 bases, with 12 bases between them. The CDR3 region has the DNA TGTGCCTGGAACTGGGGCCCTGACACTGAAGCTTTCTTT. This codes for CAWNWGPDTEAFF.

This chain uses TRBV3-1 (or the pseudogene TRBV3-2) with TRBJ1-6, with D unresolved. Germline V lookup: CDR1 LGHDT, CDR2 YNNKEL (reference sequence). V lost 1 base, J lost 10 bases, and 20 bases lay in between. The CDR3 totals 17 residues. CDR3 loop: CASSQGQEGLGLSPLHF. CDR3 nucleotides: TGTGCCAGCAGCCAAGGGCAAGAAGGGTTAGGGTTGTCACCCCTCCACTTT.

This sequence joins TRBV7-8 and TRBJ2-7, with TRBD2 as a possible D gene (6 bases). Per the germline V gene, CDR1 is SGHVS and CDR2 is FQNEAQ. V gave up 5 bases and J gave up 3 bases, with 14 bases separating them. There are 14 residues in the CDR3. CDR3 in amino acids: CASSHSGRGYEQYF. The CDR3 DNA reads TGTGCCAGCAGCCATAGCGGCCGGGGCTACGAGCAGTACTTC.

The CDR3 here is CASSRSPSDQPQHF. The DNA for the CDR3 is TGCGCCAGCAGCAGGTCCCCCTCAGATCAGCCCCAGCATTTT. This chain uses TRBV5-1 with TRBJ1-5; D remains unclear. The CDR3 spans 14 residues. From germline, CDR1 is SGHRS and CDR2 YFSETQ. The V end lost 4 bases, the J end lost 5 bases, and 13 bases lay between the germline ends.

This chain connects TRBV28 to TRBJ2-1, with 12 bases that match TRBD2. CDR1 MDHEN and CDR2 SYDVKM come from the germline V gene. The CDR3 has 16 residues. Unmatched junction bases numbered 9, after V lost 5 bases and J lost 7 bases. The CDR3 nucleotides are TGTGCCAGCAGTGTTACTAGCGGGAGGAGTAGAAATGAGCAGTTCTTC. Amino acid sequence: CASSVTSGRSRNEQFF.

The V call is TRBV7-9, the J call TRBJ1-4, with a weak D call TRBD1 (5 bases). The CDR3 has 14 residues. Between the trimmed V and J ends, which lost 4 bases and 2 bases, there was a span of 8 bases. The germline V gene encodes CDR1 SEHNR and CDR2 FQNEAQ (reference sequence). CDR3 residues: CASSSRVTNEKLFF. The CDR3 DNA reads TGTGCCAGCAGCTCCAGGGTTACTAATGAAAAACTGTTTTTT.

The rearrangement uses TRBV4-1 and TRBJ2-1, with no clear D. V dropped 0 bases and J dropped 0 bases, with 12 bases sitting between them. Looked up from germline, CDR1 is MGHRA and CDR2 is YSYEKL. This CDR3 contains 17 residues. CDR3 in amino acids: CASSQDNVRSSYNEQFF. The CDR3 coding sequence is TGCGCCAGCAGCCAAGATAATGTCAGAAGCTCCTACAATGAGCAGTTCTTC.

The chain links TRBV7-3 to TRBJ2-2; D not resolved. Trimming shortened V by 5 bases and J by 4 bases, and 5 bases separated the two germline ends. This CDR3 is 12 amino acids long. Germline values: CDR1 SGHTA, CDR2 FQGTGA. The CDR3 DNA follows: TGTGCCAGCAGCCGGGTCACCGGGGAGCTGTTTTTT. Amino acids: CASSRVTGELFF.

The V call is TRBV10-3, the J call TRBJ2-1; D not certain. CDR3 length: 11 amino acids. Germline CDR1 reads ENHRY; CDR2 reads SYGVKD. V lost 2 bases and J 9 bases, leaving 5 bases between the germline ends. CDR3 amino acids: CAISETREQFF. The CDR3 DNA follows: TGTGCCATCAGTGAGACGCGTGAGCAGTTCTTC.

This chain links TRBV18 with TRBJ2-7; D gene unclear. Germline CDR1 is KGHSH and CDR2 is LQKENI. The V and J ends lost 3 bases and 2 bases respectively, with 11 bases between them. This CDR3 comprises 14 residues. The chain's CDR3 is CASSPASLPYEQYF. As DNA, the CDR3 is TGTGCCAGCTCACCTGCATCCCTCCCCTACGAGCAGTACTTC.

V usage is TRBV9 and J usage is TRBJ2-1; D possibly corresponds to TRBD1 (6 bases). CDR1 and CDR2 from the germline V gene are SGDLS and YYNGEE. V lost 2 bases and J lost 5, with 14 bases in between. The CDR3 is 15 residues long. The CDR3 is CASSVGQSLNNEQFF. The CDR3 nucleotides read TGTGCCAGCAGCGTCGGACAGAGTCTTAACAATGAGCAGTTCTTC.

This clone has just one count. The genes are TRBV7-8 and TRBJ2-2, with 10 bases fitting TRBD2. This CDR3 spans 19 amino acids. CDR1 is SGHVS, CDR2 FQNEAQ, per germline. Losses at the gene ends were 1 base for V and 0 bases for J; bases not matched to a gene: 8. The CDR3 sequence is CASSLGSSGGLPNTGELFF. CDR3 bases: TGTGCCAGCAGCTTAGGATCTAGCGGGGGACTCCCGAACACCGGGGAGCTGTTTTTT. Combining the CDR3 with reference TRBV7-8 and TRBJ2-2 gives the whole variable domain GAGVSQSPRYKVAKRGQDVALRCDPISGHVSLFWYQQALGQGPEFLTYFQNEAQLDKSGLPSDRFFAERPEGSVSTLKIQRTQQEDSAVYLCASSLGSSGGLPNTGELFFGEGSRLTVL.

The DNA of the CDR3 is TGTGCCTGGAGTGTGGGAGCGTATGGCTACACCTTC. It translates to CAWSVGAYGYTF. The chain combines TRBV30 with TRBJ1-2; D gene ambiguous. The V end was cut by 0 bases, the J end by 5 bases, with 7 bases between. This CDR3 is 12 amino acids long. Germline values: CDR1 GTSNPN, CDR2 SVGIG (reference sequence).